One T cell receptor (beta chain) is described in this entry. The entry originates in a study of blood T cell repertoires in COVID-19. Looking at the study overall: Acute-phase and convalescent COVID-19 samples originated in the United States, Italy and Spain. PBMCs, B-cell-depleted T cells, or T cells were the source of the cDNA or gDNA that made up the material.

Sequencing was performed with immunoSEQ multiplex PCR; in TCRdb, only in-frame clones are kept and a portion is missing. Among fewer than 150,000 clones listed, approximately 88% were seen once. After removal of 5 bases from V and 2 bases from J, the junction contained 3 bases not matched to a gene. The CDR3 is 14 amino acids. Germline CDR1 and CDR2: SGHNT and YENEEA. Sequenced: peripheral blood. The clonotype was recovered from a woman younger than 45 who had recovered from COVID-19. V and J are TRBV11-3 and TRBJ2-7; 10 bases agree with TRBD1. This CDR3 is CASSPGQGAYEQYF. CDR3 in DNA: TGTGCCAGCAGCCCCGGACAGGGGGCCTACGAGCAGTACTTC.